This TCR beta chain was found in a study of naive and memory T cell subsets. General study findings and limits: Each distinct alpha or beta sequence counts as one clonotype.

This clonotype appeared many times. Its antigen is not identified. The beta constant-region primer was an equimolar mix of two oligonucleotides covering TRBC1 and TRBC2. Four rounds of PCR amplified the ligated cDNA using nested alpha and beta constant-region primers plus SP2. TCRdb re-derived calls from the UMI-ligation and nested PCR reads in MiXCR, one entry per CDR3 protein. This sample has under 100,000 distinct CDR3 sequences; about 6.5% occur once, and the top ten carry 1.6%. Trimming removed 5 bases at V and 3 bases at J, with 20 bases between. Germline V gene data show CDR1 as SGHTA and CDR2 as FQGNSA. CDR3 length: 16 residues.

The source of this sequence is a human donor in good health. The chain is built from TRBV7-2 and TRBJ2-7, with D maybe TRBD2 (7 bases). Sample: central memory CD4+ T cells from blood. The CDR3, as DNA: TGTGCCAGCAGCCCCCGAGGTGGGGGCGGGGGCTACGAGCAGTACTTC. This sequence encodes CASSPRGGGGGYEQYF.